Below are 17 T cell receptor beta chains sequenced from a single sample in a study of blood T cell repertoires in COVID-19. Here immunoSEQ multiplex PCR was the method, and the copy in TCRdb shows in-frame clones only, minus some. The sample holds approximately 170,000 clones, about 86% seen once. The sample consisted of peripheral blood. Receptors were obtained from a woman aged 70-85 years with acute or convalescent COVID-19.

This chain joins TRBV28 and TRBJ1-5; 8 nucleotides match TRBD1. Germline V gene sequence: CDR1 MDHEN, CDR2 SYDVKM. This CDR3 contains 14 residues. V gave up 6 bases and J gave up 4 bases; unmatched junction bases: 5. CDR3: CASSHRGANQPQHF. CDR3 sequence (DNA): TGTGCCAGCAGCCACAGGGGGGCGAATCAGCCCCAGCATTTT.

The chain has TRBV2 and TRBJ1-4, with D perhaps matching TRBD1 (6 bases). The CDR3 runs to 13 residues. Germline V lookup: CDR1 SNHLY, CDR2 FYNNEI. V gave up 6 bases and J gave up 5 bases, with 10 bases separating them. DNA for the CDR3: TGTGCCAGCAGCTGGACAGAGAATGAAAAACTGTTTTTT. Translated: CASSWTENEKLFF. Full variable domain (remainder filled in from reference TRBV2 and TRBJ1-4): EPEVTQTPSHQVTQMGQEVILRCVPISNHLYFYWYRQILGQKVEFLVSFYNNEISEKSEIFDDQFSVERPDGSNFTLKIRSTKLEDSAMYFCASSWTENEKLFFGSGTQLSVL.

In this sample, this clone turned up a few times. This sequence joins TRBV5-5 and TRBJ2-1; D perhaps matches TRBD1 (5 bases). From germline, CDR1 is SGHKS and CDR2 YYEKEE (reference sequence). V shed 5 bases and J shed 0 bases, with 18 bases lying between them. CDR3 length: 17 amino acids. CDR3 residues: CASRDTVTVTSYNEQFF. CDR3 DNA: TGTGCCAGCAGAGACACCGTGACAGTAACCTCCTACAATGAGCAGTTCTTC.

The chain is built from TRBV6-5 and TRBJ1-4; D not certain. V gave up 5 bases and J gave up 3 bases, with 4 bases separating them. There are 12 residues in the CDR3. Germline CDR1 is MNHEY and CDR2 is SVGAGI. CDR3 nucleotides: TGTGCCAGCAGTCGGGCTAATGAAAAACTGTTTTTT. The encoded protein is CASSRANEKLFF.

The CDR3 nucleotides are TGCGCCAGCAGCCAAGAGGCGGGCACGAACACCGGGGAGCTGTTTTTT. It specifies CASSQEAGTNTGELFF. The chain joins TRBV4-3 to TRBJ2-2, with D tentatively TRBD2 (5 bases). V lost 0 bases, J lost 0 bases, and 8 bases lay in between. Germline CDR1 reads LGHNA; CDR2 reads YSLEER. The CDR3 spans 16 residues.

The chain is built from TRBV5-5 and TRBJ1-6, with D hard to call. This CDR3 is 16 amino acids long. The V gene's germline CDR1 is SGHKS and CDR2 YYEKEE (reference sequence). The V end was cut by 1 base, the J end by 7 bases, with 15 bases between. CDR3 coding DNA: TGTGCCAGCAGCTTGCTACAGTCCAAGTACAATTCACCCCTCCACTTT. Translated: CASSLLQSKYNSPLHF.

J is TRBJ2-5 and V is TRBV29-1; 10 nucleotides align to TRBD2. The V and J ends lost 4 bases and 5 bases, in that order; junction bases with no gene match: 4. The CDR3 length is 13 residues. Germline assignment: CDR1 SQVTM and CDR2 ANQGSEA. CDR3 sequence reads: CSVVLAGAETQYF. CDR3 in DNA: TGCAGCGTTGTTCTAGCGGGAGCGGAGACCCAGTACTTC.

For this clone: The sample holds other DNA sequences that translate to the same CDR3. V usage is TRBV11-2 and J usage is TRBJ1-1; 7 bases align to TRBD1. J gave up 2 bases and V 1 base, and 1 base lay outside the gene matches. The CDR3 has 14 amino acids. The germline CDR1 and CDR2 sequences are SGHAT and FQNNGV. Here the CDR3 DNA reads TGTGCCAGCAGCTTAGGACAGGGAAACACTGAAGCTTTCTTT. Translating gives CASSLGQGNTEAFF.

This clone was found once. This chain joins TRBV4-1 and TRBJ1-2; TRBD1 agrees at 7 bases. The CDR3 is made up of 15 amino acids. Germline-derived CDR1 and CDR2 are MGHRA and YSYEKL. V dropped 5 bases and J dropped 4; count of bases not matched to a gene: 10. The CDR3 here is CASSIQGTDLYGYTF. CDR3 sequence (DNA): TGCGCCAGCAGCATACAGGGGACTGACCTCTATGGCTACACCTTC.

The CDR3 DNA reads as TGTGCCAGCAGTGAAGGCGGCGTGGGCTCCTATAATTCACCCCTCCACTTT. This gives the protein CASSEGGVGSYNSPLHF. This chain connects TRBV2 to TRBJ1-6; no firm D call. Germline values: CDR1 SNHLY, CDR2 FYNNEI. The CDR3 consists of 17 residues. Trimming took off 1 base at V and 0 bases at J, with 10 bases between the two ends.

This chain links TRBV28 with TRBJ2-5; D possibly corresponds to TRBD2 (6 bases). CDR3 length equals 14 residues. CDR1 is MDHEN and CDR2 is SYDVKM in the germline V gene. Trimming took off 3 bases at V and 5 bases at J, with 13 bases between the two ends. In DNA, the CDR3 is TGTGCCAGCAGTTTCACCGGGAGCGCCGAGACCCAGTACTTC. Translating gives CASSFTGSAETQYF.

V gene TRBV18 combines with J gene TRBJ1-5, with 7 bases lining up with TRBD1. CDR3 size: 15 residues. V dropped 6 bases and J dropped 1; count of bases not matched to a gene: 6. Germline assignment: CDR1 KGHSH and CDR2 LQKENI. CDR3 nucleotide sequence: TGTGCCAGCTCGGAACGACAGGGAAGCAATCAGCCCCAGCATTTT. Translating it yields CASSERQGSNQPQHF.

The chain uses TRBV4-3 and TRBJ1-5; the D gene is possibly TRBD1 (6 bases). This CDR3 has 16 amino acids. V dropped 0 bases and J dropped 6 bases, with 15 bases sitting between them. The V gene's germline CDR1 is LGHNA and CDR2 YSLEER. In DNA, the CDR3 is TGCGCCAGCAGCCAAGATCTCCAGGGGCCCGTTCAGCCCCAGCATTTT. Its translation is CASSQDLQGPVQPQHF.

The CDR3 DNA reads as TGTGCCAGCAGCTCCGCGTCGGGGGGGAATACCTACGAGCAGTACTTC. Its translation: CASSSASGGNTYEQYF. The rearrangement joins TRBV6-2 or TRBV6-3 to TRBJ2-7, with 8 bases identical to TRBD2. The CDR3 extends over 16 amino acids. The V and J ends lost 6 bases and 2 bases, in that order; junction bases with no gene match: 12. The germline CDR1 and CDR2 sequences are MNHEY and SVGEGT.

The V and J genes are TRBV7-9 and TRBJ2-5; the D gene is possibly TRBD1 (6 bases). CDR1 and CDR2 (germline): SEHNR, FQNEAQ (reference sequence). There are 17 residues in the CDR3. The V end lost 1 base, the J end lost 0 bases, and 15 bases lay between the germline ends. The CDR3 here is CASSLGLTGEYQETQYF. The CDR3 DNA sequence: TGTGCCAGCAGCTTAGGTTTGACAGGCGAGTACCAAGAGACCCAGTACTTC. The full variable domain, in which reference TRBV7-9 and TRBJ2-5 provide the parts outside the CDR3, is DTGVSQNPRHKITKRGQNVTFRCDPISEHNRLYWYRQTLGQGPEFLTYFQNEAQLEKSRLLSDRFSAERPKGSFSTLEIQRTEQGDSAMYLCASSLGLTGEYQETQYFGPGTRLLVL.

This clone has a handful of counts. This chain links TRBV5-1 with TRBJ1-4; no firm D call. Germline CDR1 SGHRS, CDR2 YFSETQ. Trimming removed 0 bases from V and 5 bases from J, with 11 bases in between. The CDR3 sequence is 15 residues long. In DNA, the CDR3 is TGCGCCAGCAGCTTGGACGGGATCAGGAATGAAAAACTGTTTTTT. Encoded protein: CASSLDGIRNEKLFF.

The CDR3 DNA reads as TGTGCCAGTAGTATCCTCGGACAGGGCTGGACTGAAGCTTTCTTT. This sequence encodes CASSILGQGWTEAFF. This rearrangement joins TRBV19 to TRBJ1-1; 8 nucleotides agree with TRBD1. CDR3 length: 15 residues. With V trimmed by 3 bases and J by 5 bases, 8 bases remained unmatched. CDR1 LNHDA and CDR2 SQIVND come from the germline V gene (reference sequence).